Below are 19 T cell receptor beta chains sequenced from a single sample in a study of T-cell reconstitution after alpha-beta-depleted transplantation in children (dated by TCRdb to the mid-2010s). Preparation of the library involved PCR. Sequenced using an Illumina HiSeq 2500. To normalize quantification of the TCRbeta repertoire, the TCR libraries were built with molecular barcoding that relied on unique molecular identifiers. TCRdb itself trimmed the public reads at Q25 with fastp, ran MiXCR and retained productive beta chains. Rows with one shared CDR3 protein collapse into an entry with the most common genes and DNA. Recorded for this sample are some 250,000 distinct CDR3 sequences; approximately 12% of them occurred a single time. Over 2% of the sample belongs to the ten largest clones. The sample in question was PBMCs from the stem cell graft donor, obtained from the stem cell graft. Receptor source: a human donor who donated a stem cell graft to a child with acute lymphoblastic leukemia.

Comment on this clonotype: A much larger clone sits a single nucleotide away, making a read error possible. The rearrangement joins TRBV7-9 to TRBJ2-2, with TRBD1 identical over 9 bases. Germline assignment: CDR1 SEHNR and CDR2 FQNEAQ (reference sequence). The CDR3 length is 17 residues. V lost 5 bases to trimming and J lost 6 bases; unmatched junction nucleotides: 13. CDR3 in DNA: TGTGCCAGCAGCCCACCACAGGGGGCTCGGATGGCCGGGGAGCTGTTTTTT. Its protein product is CASSPPQGARMAGELFF.

This clonotype showed up many times. This chain uses TRBV7-2 with TRBJ2-5; 9 bases align to TRBD1. V was clipped by 2 bases and J by 2 bases; unmatched bases: 3. CDR3 length: 15 residues. Per the germline V gene, CDR1 is SGHTA and CDR2 is FQGNSA. The CDR3 DNA sequence: TGTGCCAGCAGCTTAAACAGGGGGCGGCAAGAGACCCAGTACTTC. Protein: CASSLNRGRQETQYF.

This clonotype was seen at least ten times. The J gene is TRBJ1-6, the V gene TRBV6-1; D may be TRBD1 (5 bases). Germline values: CDR1 MNHNS, CDR2 SASEGT. This CDR3 comprises 15 residues. V was pared by 6 bases and J by 8 bases, with 17 bases between. The CDR3 reads CASSPRGSTDSPLHF. CDR3 DNA: TGTGCCAGCAGCCCTCGGGGGAGTACGGATTCACCCCTCCACTTT.

J is TRBJ1-1 and V is TRBV20-1; 10 nucleotides match TRBD1. After removal of 5 bases from V and 3 bases from J, the junction contained 3 bases not matched to a gene. The CDR3 sequence is 13 residues long. Germline values: CDR1 DFQATT, CDR2 SNEGSKA (reference sequence). In DNA form, the CDR3 reads TGCAGTGCTGAGGACAGGGGGGACACTGAAGCTTTCTTT. As protein: CSAEDRGDTEAFF.

The table lists this clonotype with many counts. The chain recombines TRBV9 with TRBJ2-1; D is possibly TRBD1 (6 bases). The CDR3 covers 15 residues. Trimming cost V 4 bases and J 0 bases, with 11 bases left between them. Germline lookup yields CDR1 SGDLS and CDR2 YYNGEE. CDR3 nucleotide sequence: TGTGCCAGCAGCTGGACAGCGAGCTCCTACAATGAGCAGTTCTTC. The encoded protein is CASSWTASSYNEQFF.

This clonotype has ten or more counts. The chain recombines TRBV7-9 with TRBJ1-4; D is uncertain. Germline V gives CDR1 SEHNR, CDR2 FQNEAQ (reference sequence). The length of the CDR3 is 15 residues. Trimming shortened V by 2 bases and J by 5 bases, and 12 bases separated the two germline ends. CDR3: CASSLSASPNEKLFF. The CDR3 region has the DNA TGTGCCAGCAGCTTAAGCGCGAGTCCAAATGAAAAACTGTTTTTT.

The chain couples TRBV7-9 to TRBJ2-5; D unresolved. The CDR3 is made up of 14 amino acids. Germline values: CDR1 SEHNR, CDR2 FQNEAQ (reference sequence). Trimming shortened V by 1 base and J by 3 bases, and 9 bases separated the two germline ends. CDR3 coding DNA: TGTGCCAGCAGCTTAGTGACGGCGGAAGAGACCCAGTACTTC. Translation: CASSLVTAEETQYF.

The gene calls are TRBV18 and TRBJ2-7, with D hard to call. V lost 6 bases to trimming and J lost 5 bases, with 11 bases between them. CDR1 is KGHSH and CDR2 is LQKENI in the germline V gene. The CDR3 loop spans 12 amino acids. The CDR3 loop is CASSLLGDEQYF. CDR3 nucleotides: TGTGCCAGCTCTCTTCTTGGGGACGAGCAGTACTTC.

In its sample, this clonotype was seen many times. The V and J genes are TRBV7-9 and TRBJ2-2, with TRBD1 matching over 10 bases. V trimming: 2 bases; J trimming: 4 bases; junction bases outside the gene matches: 7. There are 17 residues in the CDR3. CDR1 is SEHNR, CDR2 FQNEAQ, per germline (reference sequence). The CDR3 loop is CASSLPSDRGITGELFF. For the CDR3, the DNA is TGTGCCAGCAGCTTACCCTCGGACAGGGGGATCACCGGGGAGCTGTTTTTT.

This clonotype was counted between two and nine times. The chain has TRBV7-2 and TRBJ2-4, with 10 bases aligning to TRBD2. Germline V gene sequence: CDR1 SGHTA, CDR2 FQGNSA. The CDR3 is 19 amino acids. Losses at the gene ends were 0 bases for V and 2 bases for J; bases not matched to a gene: 10. CDR3 region: CASSLARPGLAPSKNIQYF. CDR3 nucleotide sequence: TGTGCCAGCAGCTTAGCCAGACCGGGACTAGCGCCTTCCAAAAACATTCAGTACTTC.

This clonotype was seen at least ten times. V is TRBV7-6 and J is TRBJ2-1, with D possibly matching TRBD1 (7 bases). This CDR3 spans 15 amino acids. Germline values: CDR1 SGHVS, CDR2 FNYEAQ. V lost 1 base to trimming and J lost 8 bases, with 15 bases between them. As DNA, the CDR3 is TGTGCCAGCAGCTTAGGCAGGGGGAGGATCCATGAGCAGTTCTTC. Its translation is CASSLGRGRIHEQFF.

This clonotype was counted many times. The V call is TRBV6-2 or TRBV6-3, the J call TRBJ1-5; D unclear. The germline V gene has CDR1 MNHEY and CDR2 SVGEGT. The length of the CDR3 is 14 residues. The V end lost 7 bases, the J end lost 5 bases, and 15 bases lay between the germline ends. The CDR3 here is CASTYSKRDQPQHF. CDR3 coding DNA: TGTGCCAGCACCTACAGTAAACGGGATCAGCCCCAGCATTTT.

This clonotype was detected many times. The chain recombines TRBV10-3 with TRBJ2-5; D possibly corresponds to TRBD2 (6 bases). Trimming removed 2 bases at V and 2 bases at J, with 9 bases between. This CDR3 is 14 amino acids long. From germline, CDR1 is ENHRY and CDR2 SYGVKD. CDR3 nucleotide sequence: TGTGCCATCAGTGAGCGGGGGTCACAAGAGACCCAGTACTTC. Its translation is CAISERGSQETQYF.

This clonotype was detected ten times or more. The chain combines TRBV2 with TRBJ2-7; the match to TRBD1 covers 9 bases. V was pared by 6 bases and J by 5 bases, with 8 bases of the junction left unmatched. The CDR3 totals 14 residues. Germline-derived CDR1 and CDR2 are SNHLY and FYNNEI. CDR3 protein: CASSSGTGTHEQYF. In DNA form, the CDR3 reads TGTGCCAGCAGCTCCGGGACAGGGACCCACGAGCAGTACTTC. The whole variable domain, remainder taken from reference TRBV2 and TRBJ2-7, is EPEVTQTPSHQVTQMGQEVILRCVPISNHLYFYWYRQILGQKVEFLVSFYNNEISEKSEIFDDQFSVERPDGSNFTLKIRSTKLEDSAMYFCASSSGTGTHEQYFGPGTRLTVT.

This clonotype has more than one count but fewer than ten. The rearrangement uses TRBV5-1 and TRBJ2-7, with 7 bases identical to TRBD1. V dropped 3 bases and J dropped 10; count of bases not matched to a gene: 4. CDR1 and CDR2 (germline): SGHRS, YFSETQ. The length of the CDR3 is 11 residues. The CDR3 is CASSSGDRQYF. In DNA form, the CDR3 reads TGCGCCAGCAGCTCCGGGGACAGACAGTACTTC. Combining the CDR3 with reference TRBV5-1 and TRBJ2-7 gives the whole variable domain KAGVTQTPRYLIKTRGQQVTLSCSPISGHRSVSWYQQTPGQGLQFLFEYFSETQRNKGNFPGRFSGRQFSNSRSEMNVSTLELGDSALYLCASSSGDRQYFGPGTRLTVT.

The V gene is TRBV29-1, the J gene TRBJ1-2; D remains unclear. From germline, CDR1 is SQVTM and CDR2 ANQGSEA. With 0 bases removed from V and 8 bases from J, the gap between germline ends came to 7 bases. The CDR3 has 11 amino acids. CDR3 sequence: CSVEDLSGYTF. The CDR3 DNA reads TGCAGCGTTGAAGATTTAAGCGGCTACACCTTC. The full variable domain, its missing parts supplied by reference TRBV29-1 and TRBJ1-2, is SAVISQKPSRDICQRGTSLTIQCQVDSQVTMMFWYRQQPGQSLTLIATANQGSEATYESGFVIDKFPISRPNLTFSTLTVSNMSPEDSSIYLCSVEDLSGYTFGSGTRLTVV.

At least ten counts were recorded for this clonotype. The chain has TRBV29-1 and TRBJ2-7; 7 nucleotides match TRBD1. V was pared by 7 bases and J by 6 bases, with 9 bases of the junction left unmatched. The CDR3 has 12 residues. Germline V gene data show CDR1 as SQVTM and CDR2 as ANQGSEA. Written as DNA, the CDR3 is TGCAGCGCCACAGGGGCCGCGGGCGAGCAGTACTTC. Amino acid sequence: CSATGAAGEQYF.

Notes on this clonotype: A much larger clone differs by one base, so this may be a read error. The chain is built from TRBV6-2 or TRBV6-3 and TRBJ1-1; TRBD1 agrees at 7 bases. This CDR3 region has 14 residues. V was clipped by 6 bases and J by 1 base; unmatched bases: 5. From germline, CDR1 is MNHEY and CDR2 SVGEGT. The CDR3 region has the DNA TGTGCCAGCAGATTTGGGACAGAGAACACTGAAGCTTTCTTT. Its translation: CASRFGTENTEAFF.

This clonotype was seen many times. The chain recombines TRBV28 with TRBJ1-2; TRBD1 agrees at 8 bases. From germline, CDR1 is MDHEN and CDR2 SYDVKM. The CDR3 has 17 residues. V was clipped by 7 bases and J by 4 bases; unmatched bases: 17. The CDR3 nucleotides are TGTGCCAGCAATAGAGCAGGGGGCGACGCCGCCACCTATGGCTACACCTTC. Translated: CASNRAGGDAATYGYTF.